This T cell receptor beta chain was obtained from a study of blood T cell repertoires in COVID-19. Study-wide context: The United States, Italy and Spain were the sources of the acute and convalescent COVID-19 samples. In each case, the material was cDNA or gDNA derived from T cells, B-cell-depleted T cells, or PBMCs.

This clone has ten or more counts. This same CDR3 is encoded by further DNA sequences in the sample. TCRdb's table, derived via immunoSEQ multiplex PCR, lists solely in-frame clones and lacks some. Of 180,000 or so clones listed, about 86% are singletons. Germline V lookup: CDR1 SGHRS, CDR2 YFSETQ. With 4 bases removed from V and 2 bases from J, the gap between germline ends came to 11 bases. This CDR3 has 14 residues. The receptor comes from a man between 18 and 29 years old with acute or convalescent COVID-19. This rearrangement joins TRBV5-1 to TRBJ2-3; TRBD1 might be the D (7 bases). The sequenced sample was peripheral blood. DNA for the CDR3: TGCGCCAGCAGCGCGGGACAGTACACAGATACGCAGTATTTT. This codes for CASSAGQYTDTQYF.